This T cell receptor beta chain was profiled in a study of blood T cell repertoires in COVID-19. Study details: The cDNA or gDNA used as material had been derived from T cells, B-cell-depleted T cells, or PBMCs.

V lost 2 bases to trimming and J lost 0 bases, with 8 bases between them. Germline CDR1 is MGHRA and CDR2 is YSYEKL. The CDR3 contains 15 residues. This study enrolled people aged roughly 18 to 89 from roughly 22 US geographic areas. Only in-frame clones appear in the TCRdb table, and some are missing; sequencing was by immunoSEQ multiplex PCR. The sample carries around 170,000 clones, about 80% recorded once. Material for sequencing was PBMCs or T cells enriched from blood (not recorded which). This sequence was found in a man aged 50-59 years who had recovered from COVID-19. The V and J genes are TRBV4-1 and TRBJ2-4, with D hard to call. The CDR3 DNA reads TGCGCCAGCAGCCAAACCAGGCTAGCCAAAAACATTCAGTACTTC. It is translated as CASSQTRLAKNIQYF.